Described below is a single TCR beta chain sequence and its context. The antigen is not known. TCRdb reprocessed the reads via MiXCR and lists one record per CDR3 protein. Of 450,000 to 550,000 distinct CDR3 sequences listed, under 45% are singletons. There are 14 residues in the CDR3. Trimming pared 2 bases from V and 7 bases from J, leaving 12 bases between. The germline V gene encodes CDR1 LGHNT and CDR2 FRNRAP. This entry belongs to a study of T cell repertoires in cytomegalovirus infection. General study findings and limits: Individuals carrying CMV plus the relevant HLA were identified by cumulative frequency of public TCR beta families.

Sequenced here: cultured PBMCs, sampled from culture after CMV antigen stimulation. This clonotype was obtained from a human donor in good health (CMV status not recorded). Some clones in this sample may be carry-over from other donors' samples. The V and J genes are TRBV12-5 and TRBJ2-1, with D maybe TRBD1 (6 bases). The CDR3 here is CASGLSDRNNEQFF. The CDR3 nucleotides are TGTGCTAGTGGTTTGAGCGACAGGAATAATGAGCAGTTCTTC.